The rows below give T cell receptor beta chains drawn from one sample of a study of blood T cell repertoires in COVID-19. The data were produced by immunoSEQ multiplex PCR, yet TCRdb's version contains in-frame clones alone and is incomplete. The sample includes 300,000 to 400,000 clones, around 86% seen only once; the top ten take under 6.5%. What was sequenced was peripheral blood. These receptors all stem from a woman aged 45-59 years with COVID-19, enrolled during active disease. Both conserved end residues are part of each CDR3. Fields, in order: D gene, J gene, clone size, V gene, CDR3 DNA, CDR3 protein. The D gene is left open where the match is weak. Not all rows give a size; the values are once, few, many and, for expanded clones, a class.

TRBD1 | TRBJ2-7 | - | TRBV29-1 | TGCAGCGTTTCTGGAGGGACAGGGGTGTCAGAGCAGTACTTC | CSVSGGTGVSEQYF
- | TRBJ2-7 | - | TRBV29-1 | TGCAGCGTTCAGCAGGCAAACTCCTACGAGCAGTACTTC | CSVQQANSYEQYF
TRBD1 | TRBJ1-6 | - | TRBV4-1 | TGCGCCAGCAGCCAAGGAACAGGGGGCGGGAATTCACCCCTCCACTTT | CASSQGTGGGNSPLHF
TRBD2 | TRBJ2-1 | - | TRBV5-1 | TGCGCCAGCAGCCGCCTCGTTAGCGGGATTGTTGAGCAGTTCTTC | CASSRLVSGIVEQFF
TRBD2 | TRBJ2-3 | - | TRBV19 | TGTGCCAGTAGTATTCCTTCCGGTGCGGGAGGGCCCATTGGCACAGATACGCAGTATTTT | CASSIPSGAGGPIGTDTQYF
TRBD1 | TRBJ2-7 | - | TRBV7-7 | TGTGCTAGCAGCCCGTTGACAGGGGTGGCCTACGAGCAGTACTTC | CASSPLTGVAYEQYF
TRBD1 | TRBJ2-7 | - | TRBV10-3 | TGTGCCATCAGGAGTGGGACAGGGTATTCCGAGCAGTACTTC | CAIRSGTGYSEQYF
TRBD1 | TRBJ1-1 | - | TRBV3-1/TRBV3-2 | TGTGCCAGCAGCCAAGATCAGAACAGGGGTGAAGCTTTCTTT | CASSQDQNRGEAFF
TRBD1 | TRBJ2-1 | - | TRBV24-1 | TGTGCCACCGGGACAGGGGGTTTCAATGAGCAGTTCTTC | CATGTGGFNEQFF
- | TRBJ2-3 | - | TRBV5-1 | TGCGCCAGCAGAAGAGCGGAGACCACAGATACGCAGTATTTT | CASRRAETTDTQYF
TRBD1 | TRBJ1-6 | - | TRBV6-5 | TGTGCCAGCAGCAACGACAGGGGAAATAATTCACCCCTCCACTTT | CASSNDRGNNSPLHF
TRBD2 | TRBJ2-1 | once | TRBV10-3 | TGTGCCATCAGTGAGTTAAGTCTAGCGGGGACCTACAATGAGCAGTTCTTC | CAISELSLAGTYNEQFF
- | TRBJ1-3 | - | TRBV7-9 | TGTGCCAGCAGCTTGAACAGCCTCTCTGGAAACACCATATATTTT | CASSLNSLSGNTIYF
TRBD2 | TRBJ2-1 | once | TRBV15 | TGTGCCACCAGCAGAGCCTTGGCAGCGGGGGACAATGAGCAGTTCTTC | CATSRALAAGDNEQFF
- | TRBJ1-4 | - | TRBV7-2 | TGTGCCAGCAGCATTGACACTCCGACAACTAATGAAAAACTGTTTTTT | CASSIDTPTTNEKLFF
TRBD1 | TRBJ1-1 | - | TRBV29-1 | TGCAGCGTTGCAGGGGGCCTGGGAGCTTTCTTT | CSVAGGLGAFF
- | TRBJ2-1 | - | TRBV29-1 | TGCAGCGTTGTACTTGGGGCAGTGCCTGGGTCCTACAATGAGCAGTTCTTC | CSVVLGAVPGSYNEQFF
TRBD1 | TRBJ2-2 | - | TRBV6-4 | TGTGCCAGCAGAGGACAGGGGGCTGGATCAACCGGGGAGCTGTTTTTT | CASRGQGAGSTGELFF
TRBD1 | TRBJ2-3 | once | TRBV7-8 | TGTGCCAGCAGCTTAAGTCAGGACAGGGTCACAGATACGCAGTATTTT | CASSLSQDRVTDTQYF
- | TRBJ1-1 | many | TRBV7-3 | TGTGCCAGCAGCTTGTCGGTGAACACTGAAGCTTTCTTT | CASSLSVNTEAFF
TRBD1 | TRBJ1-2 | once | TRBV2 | TGTGCCAGTGGACAGGGTTCTTTCGTTTTTAGCCCCTACACCTTC | CASGQGSFVFSPYTF
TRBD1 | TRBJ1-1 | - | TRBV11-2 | TGTGCCAGCAGCCGTATACGACAGGGCGCGAACACTGAAGCTTTCTTT | CASSRIRQGANTEAFF
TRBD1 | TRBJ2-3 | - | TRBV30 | TGTGCCTGGAGTATAGGACAGGGAACAGATACGCAGTATTTT | CAWSIGQGTDTQYF
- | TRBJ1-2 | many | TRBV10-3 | TGTGCCATCAGTCTGGACAGCAGTTATGGCTACACCTTC | CAISLDSSYGYTF
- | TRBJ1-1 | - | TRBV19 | TGTGCCAGTAGTGCAGCGATTTTGAACACTGAAGCTTTCTTT | CASSAAILNTEAFF
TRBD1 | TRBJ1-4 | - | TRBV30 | TGTGCCTGCTCCACCGGGACAGGTAATGAAAAACTGTTTTTT | CACSTGTGNEKLFF
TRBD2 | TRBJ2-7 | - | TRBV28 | TGTGCCAGTAACGGGCTAGCGGGAGCTGACGAGCAGTACTTC | CASNGLAGADEQYF
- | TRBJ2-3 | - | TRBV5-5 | TGTGCCAGCAGCAAAGGACTGACACGAGGGAGCACAGATACGCAGTATTTT | CASSKGLTRGSTDTQYF
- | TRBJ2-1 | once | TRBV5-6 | TGTGCCAGCAGCTCGGAGGAGGCTCCTGAGCAGTTCTTC | CASSSEEAPEQFF
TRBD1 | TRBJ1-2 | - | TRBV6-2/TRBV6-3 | TGTGCCAGCAGCGACACGGACAGGAGGCATGGCTACACCTTC | CASSDTDRRHGYTF
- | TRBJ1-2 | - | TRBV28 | TGTGCCAGCAGCCAAGGGGGGGGCTATTTAGGCTACACCTTC | CASSQGGGYLGYTF
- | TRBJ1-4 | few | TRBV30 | TGTGCCTGGAGTGCAACACGGGGGAACAGTAATGAAAAACTGTTTTTT | CAWSATRGNSNEKLFF
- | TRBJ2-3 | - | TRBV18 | TGTGCCAGCTCACTTAGACAGGCCCGAGATACGCAGTATTTT | CASSLRQARDTQYF
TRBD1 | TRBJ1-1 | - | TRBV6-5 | TGTGCCAGCAGTCACACAGGGGCCGGGGCTGAAGCTTTCTTT | CASSHTGAGAEAFF
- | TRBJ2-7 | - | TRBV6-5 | TGTGCCAGCAGTACCGGACTGACGTACGAGCAGTACTTC | CASSTGLTYEQYF
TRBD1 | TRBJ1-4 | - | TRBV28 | TGTGCCAGCAGGAAATATGGGACAGGGCGGGGAGAAAAACTGTTTTTT | CASRKYGTGRGEKLFF
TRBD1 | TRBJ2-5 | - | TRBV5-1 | TGCGCCAGCAGCCCGGGGGACAGGGGGCGGAACCAAGAGACCCAGTACTTC | CASSPGDRGRNQETQYF
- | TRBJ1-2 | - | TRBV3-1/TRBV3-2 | TGTGCCAGCAGCCCCTCCGGGGGGCCTAACTATGGCTACACCTTC | CASSPSGGPNYGYTF
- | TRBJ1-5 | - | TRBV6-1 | TGTGCCAGCAGCCCCAACAGGGCTCCTCAGCCCCAGCATTTT | CASSPNRAPQPQHF
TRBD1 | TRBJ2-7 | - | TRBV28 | TGTGCCAGCAGTCCTCCGGGACAGGGCTTCTACGAGCAGTACTTC | CASSPPGQGFYEQYF
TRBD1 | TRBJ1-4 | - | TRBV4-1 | TGCGCCAGCAGCCAATGGACAGGGGGTAATGAAAAACTGTTTTTT | CASSQWTGGNEKLFF
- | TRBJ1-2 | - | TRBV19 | TGTGCCAGTAGATTGGTAGGGAGCTATGGCTACACCTTC | CASRLVGSYGYTF
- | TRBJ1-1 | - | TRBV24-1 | TGTGCCACCAGATCCGGGGGACTGAACACTGAAGCTTTCTTT | CATRSGGLNTEAFF
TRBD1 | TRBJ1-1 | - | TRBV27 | TGTGCCAGCAGTCTTCGGACAGGGAGGAAAACTGAAGCTTTCTTT | CASSLRTGRKTEAFF
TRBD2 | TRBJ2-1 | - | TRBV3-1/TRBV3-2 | TGTGCCAGCAGCCACCCCAAGACTAGCGGGGGTTACAATGAGCAGTTCTTC | CASSHPKTSGGYNEQFF
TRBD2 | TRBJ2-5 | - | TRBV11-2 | TGTGCCAGCAGCTCGTTAGGACTAGCTGGAGAGACCCAGTACTTC | CASSSLGLAGETQYF
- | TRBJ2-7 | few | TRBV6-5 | TGTGCCAGCAGTTACAGGGGATACGAGCAGTACTTC | CASSYRGYEQYF
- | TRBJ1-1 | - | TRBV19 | TGTGCCAGTACGGCCAGGTCCAACACTGAAGCTTTCTTT | CASTARSNTEAFF
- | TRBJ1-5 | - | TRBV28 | TGTGCCAGCAGTTTAACTCGTTTCGGTCAGCCCCAGCATTTT | CASSLTRFGQPQHF
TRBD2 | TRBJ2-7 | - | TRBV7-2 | TGTGCCAGTAACCCAACTAGCGGGAGTTCCTACGAGCAGTACTTC | CASNPTSGSSYEQYF
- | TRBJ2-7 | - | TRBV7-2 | TGTGCCAGCAGGGGCGGGACAGAAAAATTCTACGAGCAGTACTTC | CASRGGTEKFYEQYF
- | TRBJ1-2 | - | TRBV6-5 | TGTGCCAGCTCGGGAGGGGGCTATGGCTACACCTTC | CASSGGGYGYTF
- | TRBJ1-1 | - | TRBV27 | TGTGCCAGCAGTTTTAGATGGAACACTGAAGCTTTCTTT | CASSFRWNTEAFF
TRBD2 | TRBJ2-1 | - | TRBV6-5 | TGTGCCAGCAGTTACATCGCGGGAGGGAAGTACAATGAGCAGTTCTTC | CASSYIAGGKYNEQFF
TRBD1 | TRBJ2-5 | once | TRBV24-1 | TGTGCCACCAGTGATCCAGGACAGGGGAAGGTCGAGACCCAGTACTTC | CATSDPGQGKVETQYF
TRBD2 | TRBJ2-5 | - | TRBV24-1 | TGTGCCACCAGTGGGGGACTATTAGAGACCCAGTACTTC | CATSGGLLETQYF
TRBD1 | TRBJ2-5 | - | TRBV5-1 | TGCGCCAGCAGCCTCCGGGACAGTCTTCAAGAGACCCAGTACTTC | CASSLRDSLQETQYF
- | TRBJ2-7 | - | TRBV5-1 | TGCGCCAGCAGCTCCGGGGGCGGGGGAGGTAGGTACGAGCAGTACTTC | CASSSGGGGGRYEQYF
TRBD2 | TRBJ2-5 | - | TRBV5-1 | TGCGCCAGCAGCTTGGCTACTAGCGGGAGTGAGACCCAGTACTTC | CASSLATSGSETQYF